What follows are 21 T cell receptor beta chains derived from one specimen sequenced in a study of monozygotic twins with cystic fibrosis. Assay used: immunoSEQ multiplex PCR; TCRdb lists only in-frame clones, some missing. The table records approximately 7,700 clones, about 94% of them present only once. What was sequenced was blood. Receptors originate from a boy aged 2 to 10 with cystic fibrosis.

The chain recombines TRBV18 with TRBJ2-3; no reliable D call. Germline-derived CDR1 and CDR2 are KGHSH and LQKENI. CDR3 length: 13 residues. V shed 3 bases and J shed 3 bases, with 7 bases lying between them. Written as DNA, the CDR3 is TGTGCCAGCTCACCCTTAACAACAGATACGCAGTATTTT. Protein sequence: CASSPLTTDTQYF.

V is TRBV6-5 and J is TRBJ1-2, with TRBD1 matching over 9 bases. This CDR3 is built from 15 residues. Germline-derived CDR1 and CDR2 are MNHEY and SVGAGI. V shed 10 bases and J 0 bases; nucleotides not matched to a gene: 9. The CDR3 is CATATGGSANYGYTF. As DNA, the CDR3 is TGTGCCACCGCCACAGGGGGCTCCGCTAACTATGGCTACACCTTC.

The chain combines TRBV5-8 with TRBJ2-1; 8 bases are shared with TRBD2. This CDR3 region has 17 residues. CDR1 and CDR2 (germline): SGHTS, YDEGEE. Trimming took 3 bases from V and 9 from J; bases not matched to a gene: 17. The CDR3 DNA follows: TGTGCCAGCAGCTGGCCCCGCGGGGGGCCCTCAGGGCGTGAGCAGTTCTTC. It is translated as CASSWPRGGPSGREQFF.

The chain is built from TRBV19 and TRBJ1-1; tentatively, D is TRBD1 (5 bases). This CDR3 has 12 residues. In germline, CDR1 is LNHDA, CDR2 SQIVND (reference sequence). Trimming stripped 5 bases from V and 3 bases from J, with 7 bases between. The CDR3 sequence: CASSSGDTEAFF. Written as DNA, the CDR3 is TGTGCCAGTAGTTCGGGGGACACTGAAGCTTTCTTT.

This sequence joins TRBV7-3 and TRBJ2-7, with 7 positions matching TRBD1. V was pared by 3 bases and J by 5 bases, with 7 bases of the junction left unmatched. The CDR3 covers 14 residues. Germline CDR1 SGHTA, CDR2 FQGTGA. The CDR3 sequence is CASSLAPGTDEQYF. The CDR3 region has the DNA TGTGCCAGCAGCTTGGCGCCCGGGACAGACGAGCAGTACTTC.

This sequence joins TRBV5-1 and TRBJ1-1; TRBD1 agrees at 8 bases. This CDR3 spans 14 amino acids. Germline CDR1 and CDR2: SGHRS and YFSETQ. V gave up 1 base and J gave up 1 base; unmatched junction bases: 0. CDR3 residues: CASSLTGGNTEAFF. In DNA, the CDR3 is TGCGCCAGCAGCTTGACAGGGGGGAACACTGAAGCTTTCTTT. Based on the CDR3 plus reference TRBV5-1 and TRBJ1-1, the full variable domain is KAGVTQTPRYLIKTRGQQVTLSCSPISGHRSVSWYQQTPGQGLQFLFEYFSETQRNKGNFPGRFSGRQFSNSRSEMNVSTLELGDSALYLCASSLTGGNTEAFFGQGTRLTVV.

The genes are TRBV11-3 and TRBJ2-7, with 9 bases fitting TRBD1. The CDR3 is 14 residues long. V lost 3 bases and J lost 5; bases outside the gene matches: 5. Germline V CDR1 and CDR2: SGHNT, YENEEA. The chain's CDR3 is CASSFTGGFDEQYF. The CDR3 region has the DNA TGTGCCAGCAGCTTTACAGGGGGCTTCGACGAGCAGTACTTC.

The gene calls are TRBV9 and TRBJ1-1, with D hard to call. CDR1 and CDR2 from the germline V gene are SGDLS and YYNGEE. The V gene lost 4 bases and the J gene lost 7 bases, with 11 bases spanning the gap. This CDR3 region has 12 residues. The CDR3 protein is CASSPRTGEAFF. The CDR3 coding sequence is TGTGCCAGCAGCCCTCGGACCGGTGAAGCTTTCTTT. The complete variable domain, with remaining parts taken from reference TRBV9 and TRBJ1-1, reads DSGVTQTPKHLITATGQRVTLRCSPRSGDLSVYWYQQSLDQGLQFLIQYYNGEERAKGNILERFSAQQFPDLHSELNLSSLELGDSALYFCASSPRTGEAFFGQGTRLTVV.

This CDR3 is CSVGTDLGDWETQYF. Written as DNA, the CDR3 is TGCAGCGTCGGGACCGATTTGGGTGATTGGGAGACCCAGTACTTC. The V call is TRBV29-1, the J call TRBJ2-5; TRBD1 or TRBD2 may be the D gene (5 bases each). This CDR3 has 15 residues. Trimming took 6 bases from V and 5 from J, leaving 22 bases between them. The germline gives CDR1 SQVTM, CDR2 ANQGSEA. Full variable domain (rest looked up from reference TRBV29-1 and TRBJ2-5): SAVISQKPSRDICQRGTSLTIQCQVDSQVTMMFWYRQQPGQSLTLIATANQGSEATYESGFVIDKFPISRPNLTFSTLTVSNMSPEDSSIYLCSVGTDLGDWETQYFGPGTRLLVL.

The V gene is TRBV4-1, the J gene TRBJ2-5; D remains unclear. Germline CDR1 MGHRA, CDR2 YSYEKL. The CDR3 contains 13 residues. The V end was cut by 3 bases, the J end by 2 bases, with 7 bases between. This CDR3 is CASSHVSQETQYF. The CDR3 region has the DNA TGCGCCAGCAGCCATGTTTCTCAAGAGACCCAGTACTTC.

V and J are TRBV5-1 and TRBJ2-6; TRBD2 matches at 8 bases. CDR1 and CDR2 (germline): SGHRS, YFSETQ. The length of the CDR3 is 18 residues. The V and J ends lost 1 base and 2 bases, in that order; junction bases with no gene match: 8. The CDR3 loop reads CASSLYGGGPPGANVLTF. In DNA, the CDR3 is TGCGCCAGCAGCTTGTACGGCGGGGGGCCGCCTGGGGCCAACGTCCTGACTTTC. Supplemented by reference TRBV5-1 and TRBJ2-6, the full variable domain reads KAGVTQTPRYLIKTRGQQVTLSCSPISGHRSVSWYQQTPGQGLQFLFEYFSETQRNKGNFPGRFSGRQFSNSRSEMNVSTLELGDSALYLCASSLYGGGPPGANVLTFGAGSRLTVL.

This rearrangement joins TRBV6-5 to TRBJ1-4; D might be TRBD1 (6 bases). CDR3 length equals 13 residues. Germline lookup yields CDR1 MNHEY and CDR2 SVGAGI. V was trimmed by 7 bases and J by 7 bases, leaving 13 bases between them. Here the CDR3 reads CASTRGGGEKLFF. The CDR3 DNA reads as TGTGCCAGCACAAGGGGAGGGGGTGAAAAACTGTTTTTT.

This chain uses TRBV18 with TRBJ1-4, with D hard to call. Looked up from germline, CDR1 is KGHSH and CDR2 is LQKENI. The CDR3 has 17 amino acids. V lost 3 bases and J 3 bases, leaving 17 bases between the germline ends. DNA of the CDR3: TGTGCCAGCTCACCTCGTGGGTTGGGCTCTCCTAATGAAAAACTGTTTTTT. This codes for CASSPRGLGSPNEKLFF.

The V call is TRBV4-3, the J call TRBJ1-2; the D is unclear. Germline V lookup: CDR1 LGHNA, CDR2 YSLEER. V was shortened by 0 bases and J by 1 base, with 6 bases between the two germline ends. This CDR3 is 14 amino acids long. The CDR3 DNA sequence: TGCGCCAGCAGCCAAGATCAGTATAACTATGGCTACACCTTC. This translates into CASSQDQYNYGYTF.

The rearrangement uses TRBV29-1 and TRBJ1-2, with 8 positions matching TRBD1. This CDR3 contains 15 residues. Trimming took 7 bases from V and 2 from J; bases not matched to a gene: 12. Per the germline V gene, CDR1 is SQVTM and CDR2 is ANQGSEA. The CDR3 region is CSAPSARTGNYGYTF. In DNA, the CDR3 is TGCAGCGCCCCGTCCGCCAGGACAGGGAACTATGGCTACACCTTC. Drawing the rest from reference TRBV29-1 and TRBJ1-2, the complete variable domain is SAVISQKPSRDICQRGTSLTIQCQVDSQVTMMFWYRQQPGQSLTLIATANQGSEATYESGFVIDKFPISRPNLTFSTLTVSNMSPEDSSIYLCSAPSARTGNYGYTFGSGTRLTVV.

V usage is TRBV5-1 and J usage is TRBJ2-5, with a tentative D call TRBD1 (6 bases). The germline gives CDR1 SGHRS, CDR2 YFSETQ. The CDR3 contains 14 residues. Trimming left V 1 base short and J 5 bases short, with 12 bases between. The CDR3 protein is CASSLRAGDETQYF. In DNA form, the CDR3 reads TGCGCCAGCAGCTTGAGGGCAGGGGACGAGACCCAGTACTTC.

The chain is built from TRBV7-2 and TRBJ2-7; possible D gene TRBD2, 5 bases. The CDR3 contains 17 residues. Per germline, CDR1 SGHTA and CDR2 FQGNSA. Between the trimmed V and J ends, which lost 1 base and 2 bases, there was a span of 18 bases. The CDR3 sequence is CASSLGRFGKIPYEQYF. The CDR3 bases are TGTGCCAGCAGCTTAGGTCGGTTCGGGAAAATCCCCTACGAGCAGTACTTC.

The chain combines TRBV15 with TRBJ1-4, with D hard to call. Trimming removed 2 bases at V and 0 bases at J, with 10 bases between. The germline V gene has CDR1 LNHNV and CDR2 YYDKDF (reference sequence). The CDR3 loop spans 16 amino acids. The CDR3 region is CATSRFPHATNEKLFF. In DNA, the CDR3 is TGTGCCACCAGCAGATTCCCCCATGCAACTAATGAAAAACTGTTTTTT. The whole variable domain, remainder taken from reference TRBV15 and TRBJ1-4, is DAMVIQNPRYQVTQFGKPVTLSCSQTLNHNVMYWYQQKSSQAPKLLFHYYDKDFNNEADTPDNFQSRRPNTSFCFLDIRSPGLGDTAMYLCATSRFPHATNEKLFFGSGTQLSVL.

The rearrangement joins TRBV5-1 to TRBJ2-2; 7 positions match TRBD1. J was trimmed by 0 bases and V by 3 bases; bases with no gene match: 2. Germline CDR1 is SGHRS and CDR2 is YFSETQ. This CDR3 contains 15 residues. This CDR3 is CASSSRGSNTGELFF. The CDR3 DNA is TGCGCCAGCAGCTCCAGGGGGTCGAACACCGGGGAGCTGTTTTTT.

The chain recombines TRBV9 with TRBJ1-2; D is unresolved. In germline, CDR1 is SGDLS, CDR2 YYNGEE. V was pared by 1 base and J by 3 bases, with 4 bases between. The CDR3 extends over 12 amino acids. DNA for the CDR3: TGTGCCAGCAGCGTAAGTGACTATGGCTACACCTTC. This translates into CASSVSDYGYTF. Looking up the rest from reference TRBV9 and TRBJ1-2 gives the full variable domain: DSGVTQTPKHLITATGQRVTLRCSPRSGDLSVYWYQQSLDQGLQFLIQYYNGEERAKGNILERFSAQQFPDLHSELNLSSLELGDSALYFCASSVSDYGYTFGSGTRLTVV.

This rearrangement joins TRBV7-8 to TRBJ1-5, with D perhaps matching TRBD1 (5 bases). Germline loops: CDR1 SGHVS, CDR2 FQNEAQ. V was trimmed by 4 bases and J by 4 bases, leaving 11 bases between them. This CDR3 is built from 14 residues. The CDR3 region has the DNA TGTGCCAGCAGCTGGGGACTGACGAATCAGCCCCAGCATTTT. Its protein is CASSWGLTNQPQHF.